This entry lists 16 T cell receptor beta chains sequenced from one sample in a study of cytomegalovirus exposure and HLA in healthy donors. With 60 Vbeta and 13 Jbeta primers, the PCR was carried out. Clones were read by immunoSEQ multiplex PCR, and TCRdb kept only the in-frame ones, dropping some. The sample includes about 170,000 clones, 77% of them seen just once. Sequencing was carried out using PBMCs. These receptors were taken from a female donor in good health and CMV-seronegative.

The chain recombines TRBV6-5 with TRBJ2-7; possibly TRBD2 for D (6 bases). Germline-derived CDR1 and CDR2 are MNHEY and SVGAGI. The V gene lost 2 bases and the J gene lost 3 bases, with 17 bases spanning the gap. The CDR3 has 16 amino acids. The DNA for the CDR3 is TGTGCCAGCAGTTACGGGGCAGGGAGGCCCCACTACGAGCAGTACTTC. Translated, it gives CASSYGAGRPHYEQYF.

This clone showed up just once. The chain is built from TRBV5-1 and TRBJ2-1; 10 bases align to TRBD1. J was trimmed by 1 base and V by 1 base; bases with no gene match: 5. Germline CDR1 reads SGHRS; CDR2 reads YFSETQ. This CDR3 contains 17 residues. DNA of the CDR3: TGCGCCAGCAGCTTGTGGGGACAGGGGCAGTCCTACAATGAGCAGTTCTTC. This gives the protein CASSLWGQGQSYNEQFF.

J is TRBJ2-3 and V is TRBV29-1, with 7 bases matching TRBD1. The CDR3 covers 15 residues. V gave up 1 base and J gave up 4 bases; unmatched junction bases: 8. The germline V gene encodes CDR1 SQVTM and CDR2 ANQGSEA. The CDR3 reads CSVEAFQGVSDTQYF. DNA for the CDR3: TGCAGCGTTGAAGCGTTTCAGGGGGTTTCAGATACGCAGTATTTT.

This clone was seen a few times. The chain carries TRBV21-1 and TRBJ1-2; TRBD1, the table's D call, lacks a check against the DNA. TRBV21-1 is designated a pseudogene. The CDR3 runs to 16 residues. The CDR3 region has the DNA TGTGCCAGCAGCAAAGAGGGGGGACAGAGTAACTATGGCTACACCTTC. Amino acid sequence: CASSKEGGQSNYGYTF.

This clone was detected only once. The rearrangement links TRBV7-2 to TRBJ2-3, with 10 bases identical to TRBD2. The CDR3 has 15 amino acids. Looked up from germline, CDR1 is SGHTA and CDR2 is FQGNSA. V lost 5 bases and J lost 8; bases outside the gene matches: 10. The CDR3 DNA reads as TGTGCCAGCAGCCCAAGAGCGGGGGGGGATGGTACGCAGTATTTT. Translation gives CASSPRAGGDGTQYF.

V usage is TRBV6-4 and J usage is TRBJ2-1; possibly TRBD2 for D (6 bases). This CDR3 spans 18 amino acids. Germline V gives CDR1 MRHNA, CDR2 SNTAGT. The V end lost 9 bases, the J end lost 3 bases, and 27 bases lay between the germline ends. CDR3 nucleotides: TGTGCCAGGAGTCTAGCGTTGATTTCCGGCTCCGACTACAATGAGCAGTTCTTC. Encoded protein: CARSLALISGSDYNEQFF.

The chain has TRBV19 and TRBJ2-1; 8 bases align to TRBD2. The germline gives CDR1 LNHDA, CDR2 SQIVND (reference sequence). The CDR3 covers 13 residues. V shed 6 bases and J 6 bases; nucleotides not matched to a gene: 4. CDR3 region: CASRRAGGNEQFF. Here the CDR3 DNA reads TGTGCCAGTAGAAGGGCGGGAGGCAATGAGCAGTTCTTC.

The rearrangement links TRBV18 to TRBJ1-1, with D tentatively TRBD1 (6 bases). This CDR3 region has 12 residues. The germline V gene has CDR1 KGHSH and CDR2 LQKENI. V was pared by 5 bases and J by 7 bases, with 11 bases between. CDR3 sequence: CASSTGTNEAFF. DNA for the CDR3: TGTGCCAGCTCAACCGGGACAAATGAAGCTTTCTTT.

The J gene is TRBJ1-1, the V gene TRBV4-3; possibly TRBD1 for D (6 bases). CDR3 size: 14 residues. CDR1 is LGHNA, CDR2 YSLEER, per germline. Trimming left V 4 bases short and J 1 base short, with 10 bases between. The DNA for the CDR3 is TGCGCCAGCAGCCCCGGACAGTCGAACACTGAAGCTTTCTTT. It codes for CASSPGQSNTEAFF.

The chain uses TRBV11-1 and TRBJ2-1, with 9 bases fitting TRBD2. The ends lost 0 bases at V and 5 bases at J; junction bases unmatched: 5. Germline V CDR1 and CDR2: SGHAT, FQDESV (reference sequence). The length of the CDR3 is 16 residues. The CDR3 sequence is CASSLAELAGHNEQFF. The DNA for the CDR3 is TGTGCCAGCAGCTTAGCCGAGCTAGCGGGGCACAATGAGCAGTTCTTC.

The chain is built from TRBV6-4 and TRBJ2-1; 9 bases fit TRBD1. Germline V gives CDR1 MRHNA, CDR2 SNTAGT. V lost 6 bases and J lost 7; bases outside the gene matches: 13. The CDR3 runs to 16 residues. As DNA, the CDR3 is TGTGCCAGCAGCAACCCTACCGGGACAGGGTGGAATGAGCAGTTCTTC. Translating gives CASSNPTGTGWNEQFF.

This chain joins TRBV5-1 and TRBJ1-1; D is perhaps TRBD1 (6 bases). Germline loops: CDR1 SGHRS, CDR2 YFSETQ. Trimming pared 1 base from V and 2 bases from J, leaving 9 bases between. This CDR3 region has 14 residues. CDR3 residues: CASSLRTVNTEAFF. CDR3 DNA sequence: TGCGCCAGCAGCTTGAGGACAGTAAACACTGAAGCTTTCTTT.

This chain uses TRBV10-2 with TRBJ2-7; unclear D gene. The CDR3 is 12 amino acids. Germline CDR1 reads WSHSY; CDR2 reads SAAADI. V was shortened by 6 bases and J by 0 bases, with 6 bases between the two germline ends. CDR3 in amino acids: CASSISSYEQYF. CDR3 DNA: TGCGCCAGCAGCATTAGCTCCTACGAGCAGTACTTC.

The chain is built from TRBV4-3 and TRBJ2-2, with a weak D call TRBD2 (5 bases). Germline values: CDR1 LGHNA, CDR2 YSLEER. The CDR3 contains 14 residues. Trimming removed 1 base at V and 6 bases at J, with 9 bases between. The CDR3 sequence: CASSQVGRAGELFF. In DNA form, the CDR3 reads TGCGCCAGCAGCCAAGTTGGGCGGGCCGGGGAGCTGTTTTTT.

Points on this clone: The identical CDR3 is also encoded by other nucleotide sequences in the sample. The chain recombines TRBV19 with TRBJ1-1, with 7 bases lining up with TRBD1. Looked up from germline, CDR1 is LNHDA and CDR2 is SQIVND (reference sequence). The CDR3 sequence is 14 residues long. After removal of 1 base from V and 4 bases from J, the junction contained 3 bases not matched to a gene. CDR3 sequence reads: CASSIGQGGTEAFF. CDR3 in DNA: TGTGCCAGTAGTATAGGACAGGGAGGCACTGAAGCTTTCTTT.

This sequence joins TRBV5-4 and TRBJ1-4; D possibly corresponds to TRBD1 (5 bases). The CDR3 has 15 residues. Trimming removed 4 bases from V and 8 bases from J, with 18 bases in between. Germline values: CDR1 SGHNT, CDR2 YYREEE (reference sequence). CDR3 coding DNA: TGTGCCAGCAGCGGGGCCGGGCCGGCCTACGAAAAACTGTTTTTT. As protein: CASSGAGPAYEKLFF.